The next 14 T cell receptor beta chains were all read from a single sample in a study of T cell responses to AZD1222 COVID-19 vaccine. Some clones are missing from TCRdb's copy, which holds only in-frame ones; the method was immunoSEQ multiplex PCR. The table has 170,000 or so clones, around 90% seen once. The sample here was peripheral blood, taken 28 days after the second AZD1222 dose. The source is an adult who received the AZD1222 COVID-19 vaccine.

The chain has TRBV7-9 and TRBJ1-1; a possible D gene is TRBD1 (5 bases). This CDR3 contains 15 residues. V lost 3 bases and J 3 bases, leaving 14 bases between the germline ends. Germline V gene data show CDR1 as SEHNR and CDR2 as FQNEAQ (reference sequence). CDR3 sequence: CASSLAGQFYTEAFF. DNA for the CDR3: TGTGCCAGCAGCTTGGCGGGGCAATTTTACACTGAAGCTTTCTTT.

The chain has TRBV7-9 and TRBJ1-2; D gene uncertain. Trimming removed 1 base at V and 6 bases at J, with 18 bases between. There are 16 residues in the CDR3. Germline V gene data show CDR1 as SEHNR and CDR2 as FQNEAQ (reference sequence). The CDR3 region has the DNA TGTGCCAGCAGCTTAGTAACGGCCGCCCGGGATCATGGCTACACCTTC. It specifies CASSLVTAARDHGYTF.

This clone was seen a single time. The chain has TRBV11-2 and TRBJ2-4; TRBD2 aligns across 8 bases. Germline loops: CDR1 SGHAT, CDR2 FQNNGV. CDR3 length: 18 residues. V lost 6 bases to trimming and J lost 4 bases; unmatched junction nucleotides: 17. Here the CDR3 DNA reads TGTGCCAGCAGTCGACCGCGGGGGGCGGTTCTGTCGAAAAACATTCAGTACTTC. This gives the protein CASSRPRGAVLSKNIQYF.

The chain carries TRBV14 and TRBJ2-2; 9 bases line up with TRBD2. The germline CDR1 and CDR2 sequences are SGHDN and FVKESK. The CDR3 has 14 residues. V lost 5 bases, J lost 6 bases, and 4 bases stayed unmatched. Written as DNA, the CDR3 is TGTGCCAGCAGCACTCGACTAGCGGCCGGGGAGCTGTTTTTT. Protein product: CASSTRLAAGELFF.

The CDR3 region is CAWRDSGFHGNTIYF. CDR3 bases: TGTGCCTGGAGGGATTCCGGGTTCCATGGAAACACCATATATTTT. The V gene is TRBV30, the J gene TRBJ1-3; no firm D call. Looked up from germline, CDR1 is GTSNPN and CDR2 is SVGIG (reference sequence). The length of the CDR3 is 15 residues. V lost 3 bases to trimming and J lost 3 bases, with 15 bases between them.

The chain employs TRBV6-5 and TRBJ1-6; the D is unclear. The germline CDR1 and CDR2 sequences are MNHEY and SVGAGI. CDR3 length: 13 residues. V gave up 7 bases and J gave up 8 bases, with 12 bases separating them. CDR3 bases: TGTGCCAGCACAAGGGCAGGTGATTCACCCCTCCACTTT. This gives the protein CASTRAGDSPLHF.

The gene calls are TRBV6-5 and TRBJ2-3; 8 nucleotides agree with TRBD2. Germline CDR1 is MNHEY and CDR2 is SVGAGI. The CDR3 has 15 amino acids. The J segment lost 6 bases and the V segment lost 6 bases, leaving 11 bases of the junction unmatched. The CDR3: CASSDAGGEGDTQYF. For the CDR3, the DNA is TGTGCCAGCAGCGATGCGGGGGGCGAGGGTGATACGCAGTATTTT.

The J gene is TRBJ2-1, the V gene TRBV5-1; weak D call: TRBD1 (6 bases). Per the germline V gene, CDR1 is SGHRS and CDR2 is YFSETQ. The CDR3 spans 15 residues. The V end lost 4 bases, the J end lost 4 bases, and 15 bases lay between the germline ends. CDR3 amino acids: CASSQGDRPYNEQFF. CDR3 in DNA: TGCGCCAGCAGCCAAGGTGACAGGCCATACAATGAGCAGTTCTTC.

This chain joins TRBV7-6 and TRBJ1-3; D uncertain. V was trimmed by 3 bases and J by 0 bases, leaving 12 bases between them. Germline lookup yields CDR1 SGHVS and CDR2 FNYEAQ. CDR3 length: 16 amino acids. CDR3 nucleotides: TGTGCCAGCAGCTTGGCTCCACAACACTCTGGAAACACCATATATTTT. Translation: CASSLAPQHSGNTIYF.

This chain uses TRBV5-1 with TRBJ2-1; tentatively, D is TRBD1 (6 bases). Germline lookup yields CDR1 SGHRS and CDR2 YFSETQ. Trimming removed 0 bases at V and 5 bases at J, with 18 bases between. The CDR3 is made up of 17 amino acids. CDR3 coding DNA: TGCGCCAGCAGCTTGGGCCCGGGAAGGGGGACCGACAATGAGCAGTTCTTC. Translating it yields CASSLGPGRGTDNEQFF.

The chain recombines TRBV19 with TRBJ1-1; D remains ambiguous. Germline loops: CDR1 LNHDA, CDR2 SQIVND (reference sequence). The V gene lost 1 base and the J gene lost 4 bases, with 10 bases spanning the gap. This CDR3 spans 14 amino acids. CDR3 amino acids: CASSIGGGGTEAFF. CDR3 DNA sequence: TGTGCCAGTAGTATAGGGGGTGGTGGCACTGAAGCTTTCTTT.

The V gene is TRBV5-1, the J gene TRBJ1-4, with 7 bases identical to TRBD1. Trimming removed 3 bases from V and 1 base from J; junction bases left unmatched: 9. In germline, CDR1 is SGHRS, CDR2 YFSETQ. CDR3 length: 17 amino acids. CDR3 loop: CASSSTGEWETNEKLFF. In DNA, the CDR3 is TGCGCCAGCAGCTCTACAGGGGAATGGGAAACTAATGAAAAACTGTTTTTT.

J is TRBJ2-1 and V is TRBV7-3; no clear D gene. CDR3 length: 15 residues. V was clipped by 2 bases and J by 2 bases, with 10 bases between them. The germline gives CDR1 SGHTA, CDR2 FQGTGA. The CDR3 bases are TGTGCCAGCAGCTTATCCCCCCCGACCTACAATGAGCAGTTCTTC. It yields the protein CASSLSPPTYNEQFF.

The chain carries TRBV9 and TRBJ1-1; a possible D gene is TRBD1 (5 bases). The germline CDR1 and CDR2 sequences are SGDLS and YYNGEE. V was trimmed by 0 bases and J by 4 bases, leaving 16 bases between them. The CDR3 runs to 16 residues. The DNA of the CDR3 is TGTGCCAGCAGCGTAGGATTTCTGGAGAGGGGCACTGAAGCTTTCTTT. The encoded protein is CASSVGFLERGTEAFF.